This T cell receptor beta chain came from a study of shared clonotypes between healthy human individuals. Sequencing used immunoSEQ multiplex PCR; TCRdb keeps in-frame clones, though not all of them. The table lists 2,100,000 or so clones, around 95% of them singletons. Study results and limitations: A handful of donors showed sharing of approximately 4.7% of naive CD4 clonotypes. On the whole, naive subsets had larger estimated richness than memory subsets had.

V lost 2 bases to trimming and J lost 4 bases, with 11 bases between them. Per germline, CDR1 MNHEY and CDR2 SVGAGI. This CDR3 has 14 residues. Comment on this clone: The target antigen is unknown.

The clonotype comes from a man younger than 30 in good health. The J gene is TRBJ1-1, the V gene TRBV6-5; D call uncertain. Specimen: naive CD4+ T cells sorted from blood. Documented subset: CD45RA+ positively selected. The CDR3 region is CASSYPPSATEAFF. DNA of the CDR3: TGTGCCAGCAGTTACCCCCCATCAGCCACTGAAGCTTTCTTT.